Shown below are 14 T cell receptor beta chains from a single sample sequenced in a study of identical twins. TCRdb ran MiXCR on the 5' RACE reads and lists one entry per CDR3 protein. This sample has 410,000 or so distinct CDR3 sequences, with about 18% found just once. Source material: naive T cells sorted from blood. All receptors come from a middle-aged man in good health.

This clonotype was counted only a few times. The V and J genes are TRBV18 and TRBJ1-5, with unresolved D. Germline V gene lookup returns CDR1 KGHSH and CDR2 LQKENI. The CDR3 consists of 15 residues. Trimming removed 1 base from V and 6 bases from J, with 13 bases in between. This chain's CDR3 is CASSPLPREVQPQHF. The CDR3 DNA is TGTGCCAGCTCACCACTTCCAAGGGAGGTTCAGCCCCAGCATTTT.

This clonotype was seen many times. CDR3: CASSDKRRQGYFQETQYF. The CDR3 DNA reads as TGTGCCAGCAGCGATAAAAGGAGACAGGGCTACTTCCAAGAGACCCAGTACTTC. This chain links TRBV11-2 with TRBJ2-5; 7 positions agree with TRBD1. The CDR3 is 18 residues long. The V and J ends lost 5 bases and 1 base, in that order; junction bases with no gene match: 16. Germline V gene data show CDR1 as SGHAT and CDR2 as FQNNGV.

The chain joins TRBV9 to TRBJ1-3; 9 nucleotides line up with TRBD1. The trim removed 0 bases at V and 4 bases at J, leaving 5 bases unmatched. This CDR3 has 16 residues. Per germline, CDR1 SGDLS and CDR2 YYNGEE. The CDR3 loop is CASSVGGQGRGNTIYF. Here the CDR3 DNA reads TGTGCCAGCAGCGTAGGGGGACAGGGAAGAGGAAACACCATATATTTT.

The J gene is TRBJ2-3, the V gene TRBV4-3; TRBD2 aligns across 7 bases. V gave up 3 bases and J gave up 4 bases; unmatched junction bases: 10. Germline CDR1 LGHNA, CDR2 YSLEER. This CDR3 has 16 residues. Here the CDR3 reads CASSQPSGLTPDTQYF. For the CDR3, the DNA is TGCGCCAGCAGCCAGCCTAGCGGCCTAACCCCAGATACGCAGTATTTT.

This clonotype was counted a few times. This rearrangement joins TRBV12-3 or TRBV12-4 to TRBJ1-6; TRBD1 aligns across 8 bases. The CDR3 loop spans 15 amino acids. Unmatched junction bases numbered 7, after V lost 3 bases and J lost 9 bases. CDR3: CASSLRQGIGSPLHF. Written as DNA, the CDR3 is TGTGCCAGCAGTTTGAGACAGGGGATTGGTTCACCCCTCCACTTT.

This clonotype was seen ten or more times. CDR3 residues: CATSQQGPTNQPQHF. The CDR3 DNA is TGTGCCACCAGCCAACAGGGTCCCACCAATCAGCCCCAGCATTTT. The gene calls are TRBV24-1 and TRBJ1-5, with D maybe TRBD1 (6 bases). The CDR3 sequence is 15 residues long. Germline V CDR1 and CDR2: KGHDR, SFDVKD. Trimming shortened V by 7 bases and J by 3 bases, and 15 bases separated the two germline ends.

This clonotype was recorded once. This chain uses TRBV7-8 with TRBJ2-7, with D uncertain. CDR3 length: 14 residues. Germline CDR1 SGHVS, CDR2 FQNEAQ. Trimming shortened V by 1 base and J by 2 bases, and 9 bases separated the two germline ends. The CDR3 DNA is TGTGCCAGCAGCTTAGACCAGGCGGCCTACGAGCAGTACTTC. It codes for CASSLDQAAYEQYF. The variable domain in full, completed from reference TRBV7-8 and TRBJ2-7, reads GAGVSQSPRYKVAKRGQDVALRCDPISGHVSLFWYQQALGQGPEFLTYFQNEAQLDKSGLPSDRFFAERPEGSVSTLKIQRTQQEDSAVYLCASSLDQAAYEQYFGPGTRLTVT.

This clonotype occurred a few times. The chain combines TRBV20-1 with TRBJ2-7; 12 positions match TRBD2. With 2 bases clipped from V and 5 bases from J, the junction kept 7 bases outside the gene matches. The CDR3 is 15 residues long. Germline V gene lookup returns CDR1 DFQATT and CDR2 SNEGSKA (reference sequence). The CDR3 reads CSARTSGGLADEQYF. The CDR3 DNA reads TGCAGTGCTAGAACTAGCGGGGGGCTGGCAGACGAGCAGTACTTC.

The chain recombines TRBV7-9 with TRBJ2-1; 11 bases map to TRBD2. The CDR3 has 17 amino acids. Germline CDR1 and CDR2: SEHNR and FQNEAQ (reference sequence). The ends lost 5 bases at V and 5 bases at J; junction bases unmatched: 11. Here the CDR3 DNA reads TGTGCCAGCAGCGCCACTCCCGGGACTAGCGGAGACAATGAGCAGTTCTTC. Protein: CASSATPGTSGDNEQFF.

The J gene is TRBJ2-3, the V gene TRBV6-2 or TRBV6-3, with D uncertain. Trimming stripped 5 bases from V and 2 bases from J, with 17 bases between. The CDR3 has 16 amino acids. From germline, CDR1 is MNHEY and CDR2 SVGEGT. The CDR3 sequence is CASSPRSSGLTDTQYF. Written as DNA, the CDR3 is TGTGCCAGCAGTCCACGCTCCTCAGGTCTCACAGATACGCAGTATTTT.

This clonotype was recorded a few times. J is TRBJ2-4 and V is TRBV4-3, with no clear D. This CDR3 region has 17 residues. Germline assignment: CDR1 LGHNA and CDR2 YSLEER. V was pared by 0 bases and J by 0 bases, with 12 bases between. CDR3 residues: CASSQDPGQVAKNIQYF. CDR3 nucleotides: TGCGCCAGCAGCCAAGATCCAGGCCAGGTAGCCAAAAACATTCAGTACTTC.

The chain recombines TRBV3-1 with TRBJ2-7, with 9 bases aligning to TRBD2. Germline V gene lookup returns CDR1 LGHDT and CDR2 YNNKEL (reference sequence). The CDR3 is 15 amino acids. Trimming took 4 bases from V and 4 from J; bases not matched to a gene: 8. The CDR3 DNA follows: TGTGCCAGCAGCCGATTACCGGGACTAGCATACGAGCAGTACTTC. Amino acid sequence: CASSRLPGLAYEQYF.

The chain employs TRBV5-1 and TRBJ2-1; the match to TRBD2 covers 14 bases. The CDR3 contains 17 residues. Trimming removed 2 bases from V and 10 bases from J; junction bases left unmatched: 11. CDR1 is SGHRS, CDR2 YFSETQ, per germline. This CDR3 reads CASSLARLAGGFDEQFF. The CDR3 DNA sequence: TGCGCCAGCAGCTTAGCGAGACTAGCGGGGGGGTTTGACGAGCAGTTCTTC.

This clonotype has just a few counts. The chain uses TRBV7-9 and TRBJ2-3, with D unresolved. Trimming took off 2 bases at V and 6 bases at J, with 12 bases between the two ends. Germline CDR1 and CDR2: SEHNR and FQNEAQ (reference sequence). The CDR3 runs to 14 residues. CDR3: CASSLRPIIDTQYF. CDR3 coding DNA: TGTGCCAGCAGCTTACGGCCAATAATCGATACGCAGTATTTT.